This T cell receptor (beta chain) was recorded in a study of T-cell reconstitution after alpha-beta-depleted transplantation in children (dated by TCRdb to the mid-2010s). Study-wide context: Using TCR repertoire profiling, the study quantitatively followed how T-cell immune reconstitution unfolded in children after TCRalphabeta/CD19-depleted allogeneic hematopoietic cell transplantation.

The treatment or condition label on this specimen signifies: allogeneic hematopoietic cell transplantation with graft depleted of TCRalphabeta T cells and CD19 B cells. Transplant recipients were children who received TCRalphabeta/CD19-depleted allogeneic hematopoietic cell grafts. The library was generated by PCR. The sample was run on an Illumina HiSeq 2500. To normalize quantification of the TCRbeta repertoire, the TCR libraries were built with molecular barcoding that relied on unique molecular identifiers. In-frame beta chains were kept once TCRdb had trimmed the public reads at Q25 with fastp and called clones with MiXCR. Each entry merges the rows of one CDR3 protein and shows their most common DNA and genes. The sample profile shows some 260,000 distinct CDR3 sequences; under 30% of them were found once. The biggest ten clones account for around 4.8% of the sample. CDR1 and CDR2, per the germline V gene (reference sequence), are SGHNT and YYREEE. Taken from cysteine to phenylalanine, the CDR3 has 17 residues. The entry retains the CDR3 DNA only, 51 bases that are in frame from base 1. V lost 4 bases and J lost 3 bases, and the count of bases not matched to a germline gene is 9.

What the work shows at the level of the full study, not this receptor alone: The high TCRbeta diversity at day 60 in some patients was ascribed to recipient T cells and intrathymic progenitors that had survived conditioning. Over subsequent months, a decline in hyperexpanded clone frequencies was noted, and after one year, T-cell counts and TCRbeta diversity were mostly ascribed to newly produced T cells. The apparently early recovery of alphabetaT-cell counts about two months after transplant reportedly depended on only several hundred rapidly expanded clones that came from non-depleted graft cells.

This clonotype was found a few times. The clone's antigen remains unknown. Within one base of it there is no much larger clone, and no base qualities were kept. This chain joins TRBV5-4 to TRBJ2-1, and 11 junctional nucleotides match TRBD2. The sequencing here drew on PBMCs, mostly from graft donor cells, taken 360 days after TCRalphabeta/CD19-depleted stem cell transplant. This sequence originates from a female patient under 10 years old who had a stem cell transplant for congenital amegakaryocytic thrombocytopenia, so the T cells may come from the graft donor. DNA sequence: TGTGCCAGCAGCCGGAGAACTAGCGGGAGCTACTACAATGAGCAGTTCTTC. This codes for CASSRRTSGSYYNEQFF.